The next 25 T cell receptor beta chains were all read from a single sample in a study of control samples from healthy donors and cancer patients. Clones were read by immunoSEQ multiplex PCR, and TCRdb kept only the in-frame ones, dropping some. Counted here are 350,000 to 450,000 clones, over 75% occurring once; the ten biggest clones make up around 6.4%. The material sequenced was PBMCs. All receptors derive from a man between 35 and 55 years old with head and neck cancer.

The rearrangement joins TRBV19 to TRBJ1-1; 7 nucleotides agree with TRBD1. Germline trimming cut 5 bases from V and 1 base from J; bases unmatched to any gene: 7. Germline CDR1 and CDR2: LNHDA and SQIVND (reference sequence). The CDR3 loop spans 15 amino acids. The DNA for the CDR3 is TGTGCCAGTAGTCCGGGGACAGCTACGAACACTGAAGCTTTCTTT. It yields the protein CASSPGTATNTEAFF.

The rearrangement links TRBV30 to TRBJ2-1, with D possibly being TRBD1 or TRBD2 (5 bases each). Germline V lookup: CDR1 GTSNPN, CDR2 SVGIG (reference sequence). This CDR3 is built from 13 residues. Between the trimmed V and J ends, which lost 3 bases and 6 bases, there was a span of 12 bases. For the CDR3, the DNA is TGTGCCTGGAGGGGGACCCCGAGCAATGAGCAGTTCTTC. As protein: CAWRGTPSNEQFF.

The genes are TRBV6-2 or TRBV6-3 and TRBJ2-2; 8 bases line up with TRBD2. V lost 2 bases to trimming and J lost 1 base; unmatched junction nucleotides: 3. Germline V lookup: CDR1 MNHEY, CDR2 SVGEGT. The CDR3 is made up of 16 amino acids. The CDR3 DNA reads TGTGCCAGCAGTTACCGGCTAGCGGGGAACACCGGGGAGCTGTTTTTT. Translation: CASSYRLAGNTGELFF.

The V and J genes are TRBV5-1 and TRBJ2-7, with D possibly matching TRBD1 (6 bases). Germline CDR1 is SGHRS and CDR2 is YFSETQ. V was clipped by 5 bases and J by 5 bases, with 14 bases between them. This CDR3 has 13 residues. The CDR3 here is CASSNTGSHEQYF. In DNA, the CDR3 is TGCGCCAGCAGTAATACAGGGTCCCACGAGCAGTACTTC.

The chain combines TRBV5-1 with TRBJ2-3, with 9 bases fitting TRBD2. V gave up 2 bases and J gave up 0 bases; unmatched junction bases: 7. CDR1 is SGHRS and CDR2 is YFSETQ in the germline V gene. The CDR3 has 17 amino acids. The CDR3 loop is CASSLSRGGSSTDTQYF. The CDR3 DNA reads TGCGCCAGCAGCTTATCGCGGGGGGGCAGTAGCACAGATACGCAGTATTTT. Based on the CDR3 plus reference TRBV5-1 and TRBJ2-3, the full variable domain is KAGVTQTPRYLIKTRGQQVTLSCSPISGHRSVSWYQQTPGQGLQFLFEYFSETQRNKGNFPGRFSGRQFSNSRSEMNVSTLELGDSALYLCASSLSRGGSSTDTQYFGPGTRLTVL.

The chain employs TRBV13 and TRBJ2-7; D is perhaps TRBD2 (6 bases). V lost 0 bases, J lost 3 bases, and 15 bases lay in between. The germline CDR1 and CDR2 sequences are PRHDT and FYEKMQ (reference sequence). This CDR3 is built from 16 residues. CDR3 nucleotide sequence: TGTGCCAGCAGCTTAGGCCTTCCTGGAGCGGGCTACGAGCAGTACTTC. Protein product: CASSLGLPGAGYEQYF.

This clone was counted a single time. The rearrangement links TRBV12-3 or TRBV12-4 to TRBJ2-7; D remains ambiguous. The V end lost 1 base, the J end lost 4 bases, and 8 bases lay between the germline ends. This CDR3 has 13 residues. CDR3 protein: CASSLVVVYEQYF. The DNA of the CDR3 is TGTGCCAGCAGTTTAGTGGTCGTATACGAGCAGTACTTC.

The rearrangement links TRBV27 to TRBJ2-1; D is unresolved. Germline V CDR1 and CDR2: MNHEY, SMNVEV (reference sequence). The germline V and J ends were trimmed by 6 bases and 5 bases, with 8 bases remaining between them. This CDR3 spans 12 amino acids. The CDR3 loop is CASSRTHNEQFF. CDR3 sequence (DNA): TGTGCCAGCAGCCGGACCCACAATGAGCAGTTCTTC.

V usage is TRBV5-1 and J usage is TRBJ2-7, with 7 bases identical to TRBD1. With 4 bases clipped from V and 4 bases from J, the junction kept 8 bases outside the gene matches. Germline loops: CDR1 SGHRS, CDR2 YFSETQ. The CDR3 is 14 residues long. CDR3 DNA sequence: TGCGCCAGCAGCCAAGGGGGCCGGTCGTACGAGCAGTACTTC. Translation gives CASSQGGRSYEQYF.

The gene calls are TRBV27 and TRBJ1-2, with D perhaps TRBD1 (6 bases). The CDR3 has 14 residues. Germline CDR1 is MNHEY and CDR2 is SMNVEV (reference sequence). V was cut by 6 bases and J by 3 bases, with 14 bases left in between. The DNA for the CDR3 is TGTGCCAGCAGCCCCGGGGGCCCCTACTATGGCTACACCTTC. It codes for CASSPGGPYYGYTF.

The chain has TRBV19 and TRBJ1-5; 8 bases agree with TRBD1. Germline V gives CDR1 LNHDA, CDR2 SQIVND (reference sequence). V lost 1 base, J lost 7 bases, and 6 bases stayed unmatched. The CDR3 extends over 15 amino acids. The CDR3 bases are TGTGCCAGTAGTATAGGTTCAGGGGGCCGGCAGCCCCAGCATTTT. It is translated as CASSIGSGGRQPQHF.

The gene calls are TRBV28 and TRBJ2-1; no reliable D call. V was pared by 5 bases and J by 9 bases, with 8 bases between. Germline V gene lookup returns CDR1 MDHEN and CDR2 SYDVKM. This CDR3 is built from 11 residues. The DNA for the CDR3 is TGTGCCAGCAGTCCAATCGGTGAGCAGTTCTTC. Encoded protein: CASSPIGEQFF. Using reference TRBV28 and TRBJ2-1 for the parts outside the CDR3, the full variable domain is DVKVTQSSRYLVKRTGEKVFLECVQDMDHENMFWYRQDPGLGLRLIYFSYDVKMKEKGDIPEGYSVSREKKERFSLILESASTNQTSMYLCASSPIGEQFFGPGTRLTVL.

J is TRBJ1-1 and V is TRBV5-5; D gene ambiguous. The CDR3 runs 13 residues. CDR1 is SGHKS, CDR2 YYEKEE, per germline (reference sequence). V shed 0 bases and J shed 4 bases, with 7 bases lying between them. In DNA, the CDR3 is TGTGCCAGCAGCTTGGGGCAGGTCACTGAAGCTTTCTTT. Its translation: CASSLGQVTEAFF.

The genes are TRBV27 and TRBJ2-7; D is unresolved. The length of the CDR3 is 14 residues. Germline V CDR1 and CDR2: MNHEY, SMNVEV (reference sequence). V gave up 6 bases and J gave up 4 bases, with 16 bases separating them. CDR3 amino acids: CASSQIPDGYEQYF. The CDR3, as DNA: TGTGCCAGCAGCCAAATCCCGGACGGGTACGAGCAGTACTTC.

CDR3 in DNA: TGTGCCAGCAGACCATTCGGGACTAGCGGAACCTACGAGCAGTACTTC. This translates into CASRPFGTSGTYEQYF. The gene calls are TRBV7-8 and TRBJ2-7; the match to TRBD2 covers 11 bases. Germline V gene lookup returns CDR1 SGHVS and CDR2 FQNEAQ. Trimming cost V 6 bases and J 2 bases; bases outside gene matches: 9. The CDR3 covers 16 residues. Together with reference TRBV7-8 and TRBJ2-7, the CDR3 gives the full variable domain: GAGVSQSPRYKVAKRGQDVALRCDPISGHVSLFWYQQALGQGPEFLTYFQNEAQLDKSGLPSDRFFAERPEGSVSTLKIQRTQQEDSAVYLCASRPFGTSGTYEQYFGPGTRLTVT.

This rearrangement joins TRBV29-1 to TRBJ1-2; the match to TRBD1 covers 11 bases. The CDR3 is made up of 13 amino acids. CDR1 is SQVTM and CDR2 is ANQGSEA in the germline V gene. J lost 4 bases, V lost 6 bases, and 4 bases had no gene match. The CDR3 is CSVSGTGGYGYTF. In nucleotides, the CDR3 is TGCAGCGTCTCCGGGACAGGGGGCTATGGCTACACCTTC.

The J gene is TRBJ1-2, the V gene TRBV19, with D possibly TRBD1 on 5 matching bases. The CDR3 length is 13 residues. Germline CDR1 and CDR2: LNHDA and SQIVND (reference sequence). V was cut by 7 bases and J by 8 bases, with 17 bases left in between. The CDR3 spells CASNSRDGLGYTF. The CDR3, as DNA: TGTGCCAGTAACAGCCGGGACGGGCTCGGCTACACCTTC.

This rearrangement joins TRBV7-8 to TRBJ2-5; tentatively, D is TRBD1 (5 bases). Looked up from germline, CDR1 is SGHVS and CDR2 is FQNEAQ. Trimming shortened V by 8 bases and J by 3 bases, and 13 bases separated the two germline ends. This CDR3 is built from 13 residues. CDR3: CASGPGLKETQYF. DNA of the CDR3: TGTGCCAGCGGTCCAGGGCTAAAAGAGACCCAGTACTTC. The whole variable domain, filled in from reference TRBV7-8 and TRBJ2-5, reads GAGVSQSPRYKVAKRGQDVALRCDPISGHVSLFWYQQALGQGPEFLTYFQNEAQLDKSGLPSDRFFAERPEGSVSTLKIQRTQQEDSAVYLCASGPGLKETQYFGPGTRLLVL.

This chain links TRBV29-1 with TRBJ1-3; 10 nucleotides align to TRBD1. Germline V CDR1 and CDR2: SQVTM, ANQGSEA. The length of the CDR3 is 15 residues. V gave up 5 bases and J gave up 3 bases; unmatched junction bases: 7. CDR3 DNA sequence: TGCAGCGTTACCCGACAGGGGGCTGATGGAAACACCATATATTTT. Its protein is CSVTRQGADGNTIYF.

This clone was seen a few times. This chain uses TRBV5-6 with TRBJ2-5; 7 bases are a match to TRBD1. CDR1 SGHDT and CDR2 YYEEEE come from the germline V gene. This CDR3 has 14 amino acids. Trimming at V came to 0 bases and at J to 5 bases, leaving 4 bases not matched to a gene. In DNA, the CDR3 is TGTGCCAGCAGCTTGGCGACAGGGATCGAGACCCAGTACTTC. It encodes CASSLATGIETQYF.

This chain joins TRBV12-5 and TRBJ2-3, with TRBD2 matching 7 bases. The CDR3 runs to 14 residues. The V segment lost 5 bases and the J segment 1 base; nucleotides outside the gene matches: 3. The germline gives CDR1 LGHNT, CDR2 FRNRAP. CDR3 in amino acids: CASGRTSRTDTQYF. CDR3 bases: TGTGCTAGTGGTCGGACTAGTCGCACAGATACGCAGTATTTT.

This clone was seen more than once but under ten times. The chain joins TRBV28 to TRBJ1-2, with TRBD1 identical over 10 bases. Germline V gene data show CDR1 as MDHEN and CDR2 as SYDVKM. This CDR3 comprises 18 residues. V shed 5 bases and J 8 bases; nucleotides not matched to a gene: 20. The CDR3 nucleotides are TGTGCCAGCAGTCGCCTCATCCCGGGACAGGGGACATTCGAAGGCTACACCTTC. Amino acids: CASSRLIPGQGTFEGYTF.

With respect to this clone: The same CDR3 can be traced to other DNA sequences in this sample. The chain carries TRBV5-1 and TRBJ1-5, with unresolved D. CDR3 length: 15 amino acids. Trimming took 1 base from V and 1 from J, leaving 9 bases between them. In germline, CDR1 is SGHRS, CDR2 YFSETQ. The CDR3 nucleotides read TGCGCCAGCAGCTTGTCCGGCGTAAGCAATCAGCCCCAGCATTTT. Translating it yields CASSLSGVSNQPQHF.

The chain combines TRBV9 with TRBJ1-1; 7 positions agree with TRBD1. This CDR3 contains 14 residues. The germline CDR1 and CDR2 sequences are SGDLS and YYNGEE. The V gene end was trimmed by 0 bases and the J gene end by 8 bases; junction bases not matched to a gene: 7. CDR3 in amino acids: CASSVEGRTGEAFF. The CDR3 nucleotides are TGTGCCAGCAGCGTAGAGGGGAGGACAGGCGAAGCTTTCTTT.

About this clone itself: The identical CDR3 is also encoded by other nucleotide sequences in the sample. The rearrangement joins TRBV5-1 to TRBJ2-3; a weak D match, TRBD2 (6 bases). The germline V gene has CDR1 SGHRS and CDR2 YFSETQ. The CDR3 sequence is 14 residues long. Trimming took 4 bases from V and 0 from J, leaving 9 bases between them. DNA of the CDR3: TGCGCCAGCAGCCCCGGGACTAGCACAGATACGCAGTATTTT. Its protein is CASSPGTSTDTQYF.